Reported below is one TCR beta chain. The antigen is undetermined. Nested PCRs (16 and 9 cycles, two total) were applied to TCRalpha and TCRbeta cDNA. No DNA is given; TCRdb re-called the 5' RACE reads and lists each CDR3 protein once. The sample includes some 99,000 distinct CDR3 sequences. This sample was included in a study of monozygotic twins with inflammatory bowel disease. Germline loops: CDR1 SGHVS, CDR2 FQNEAQ. This CDR3 has 15 amino acids. Broader study findings: Compared with healthy co-twins, IBD patients showed reduced TCRbeta repertoire diversity by inverse Simpson. Versus healthy twins, IBD patients showed fewer clonotypes shared with others, especially with disease activity.

The material sequenced was blood. The gene calls are TRBV7-8 and TRBJ1-5; the D gene TCRdb calls, TRBD1, cannot be checked with no DNA. The sequence was collected from a human donor with ulcerative colitis or Crohn's disease, or a healthy co-twin of an affected twin (not recorded which). This CDR3 reads CASSSDREIYQPQHF.